This T cell receptor (beta chain) was obtained from a study of cytomegalovirus exposure and HLA in healthy donors. It was with 60 Vbeta and 13 Jbeta primers that the PCR ran. Repertoires were generated with immunoSEQ multiplex PCR, while TCRdb's copy carries only in-frame clones and drops some. This sample yields 200,000 or so clones, of which about four fifths are seen a single time; about 0.25% belongs to the top ten. As to this clone: What it binds is not known.

The CDR3 runs to 14 residues. Germline assignment: CDR1 MNHNY and CDR2 SVGAGI (reference sequence). V was shortened by 2 bases and J by 4 bases, with 9 bases between the two germline ends. Study outcomes and limitations: Being indistinguishable, some V segments were excluded, TRBV6-2 and TRBV6-3 among them.

The clonotype originates from a boy between 10 and 17 years old in good health and CMV-seronegative. The sample was PBMCs. This chain uses TRBV6-6 with TRBJ2-1; a possible D gene is TRBD1 (5 bases). CDR3 in amino acids: CASSYLGEYNEQFF. CDR3 nucleotides: TGTGCCAGCAGTTACCTAGGGGAATACAATGAGCAGTTCTTC.